A single sample is the source of the 32 T cell receptor beta chains below, sequenced in a study of T cell responses to AZD1222 COVID-19 vaccine. Generated by immunoSEQ multiplex PCR, the TCRdb table keeps only in-frame clones and is missing some. This sample has 130,000 to 150,000 clones, with about 91% found just once. The material was peripheral blood, obtained on day 0 of MenACWY control vaccination. These receptors were obtained from an adult in good health.

The chain is built from TRBV27 and TRBJ2-3, with TRBD2 matching over 8 bases. Germline V gene lookup returns CDR1 MNHEY and CDR2 SMNVEV (reference sequence). Trimming removed 7 bases from V and 2 bases from J; junction bases left unmatched: 11. CDR3 size: 16 residues. CDR3 in DNA: TGTGCCAGCATCGGTGAGCGCGGGGGGCACACAGATACGCAGTATTTT. This gives the protein CASIGERGGHTDTQYF.

The V and J genes are TRBV9 and TRBJ1-1, with D uncertain. Trimming cost V 3 bases and J 2 bases, with 5 bases left between them. The CDR3 consists of 12 residues. Per germline, CDR1 SGDLS and CDR2 YYNGEE. The CDR3 coding sequence is TGTGCCAGCAGCGGATCTAACACTGAAGCTTTCTTT. It yields the protein CASSGSNTEAFF.

This chain uses TRBV25-1 with TRBJ1-3, with 7 bases lining up with TRBD1. CDR1 is MGHDK, CDR2 SYGVNS, per germline. Losses at the gene ends were 3 bases for V and 2 bases for J; bases not matched to a gene: 4. The CDR3 totals 15 residues. In nucleotides, the CDR3 is TGTGCCAGCAGTGAGCCTCAGGGGGCTGGAAACACCATATATTTT. Amino acids: CASSEPQGAGNTIYF.

This sequence joins TRBV6-2 or TRBV6-3 and TRBJ2-1; 11 nucleotides align to TRBD1. Trimming removed 4 bases from V and 5 bases from J; junction bases left unmatched: 4. CDR3 length: 15 residues. Per germline, CDR1 MNHEY and CDR2 SVGEGT. The CDR3 here is CASSWTGGADNEQFF. The CDR3 coding sequence is TGTGCCAGCAGTTGGACAGGGGGCGCGGACAATGAGCAGTTCTTC.

The chain carries TRBV10-3 and TRBJ1-1, with 7 bases identical to TRBD1. The CDR3 extends over 13 amino acids. Germline V gene sequence: CDR1 ENHRY, CDR2 SYGVKD. The junction had 6 bases not matched to a gene; V was cut back by 11 bases and J by 0 bases. CDR3 sequence reads: CAARTGVNTEAFF. For the CDR3, the DNA is TGTGCCGCCCGAACAGGGGTGAACACTGAAGCTTTCTTT.

The CDR3 is CASSERTSGRVGETQYF. CDR3 coding DNA: TGTGCCAGCAGTGAAAGGACTAGCGGGAGGGTCGGCGAGACCCAGTACTTC. This chain joins TRBV25-1 and TRBJ2-5; TRBD2 aligns across 15 bases. CDR3 length: 17 residues. Germline assignment: CDR1 MGHDK and CDR2 SYGVNS. Unmatched junction bases numbered 6, after V lost 2 bases and J lost 5 bases.

The chain couples TRBV11-3 to TRBJ2-1; 7 nucleotides agree with TRBD2. In germline, CDR1 is SGHNT, CDR2 YENEEA. V shed 7 bases, J shed 0 bases, and the junction held 6 bases outside the gene matches. The CDR3 is made up of 15 amino acids. The CDR3 DNA follows: TGTGCCAGCACCCTGGGACTATTCTCCTACAATGAGCAGTTCTTC. Translating gives CASTLGLFSYNEQFF.

The rearrangement joins TRBV7-8 to TRBJ2-1; possibly TRBD2 for D (7 bases). Per the germline V gene, CDR1 is SGHVS and CDR2 is FQNEAQ. This CDR3 has 16 residues. V was clipped by 4 bases and J by 7 bases, with 20 bases between them. CDR3 sequence: CASSSLGGGRRNEQFF. The DNA of the CDR3 is TGTGCCAGCAGCTCCCTTGGGGGGGGCCGGCGGAATGAGCAGTTCTTC.

This chain uses TRBV3-1 (or the pseudogene TRBV3-2) with TRBJ1-4; D call uncertain. Between the trimmed V and J ends, which lost 1 base and 8 bases, there was a span of 14 bases. The CDR3 is 15 amino acids. Germline CDR1 and CDR2: LGHDT and YNNKEL (reference sequence). The CDR3 region is CASSQGRCEWEKLFF. CDR3 in DNA: TGTGCCAGCAGCCAAGGCAGGTGTGAGTGGGAAAAACTGTTTTTT.

The chain couples TRBV5-4 to TRBJ2-7, with 7 nucleotides matching TRBD1. The germline CDR1 and CDR2 sequences are SGHNT and YYREEE (reference sequence). V lost 10 bases and J lost 3; bases outside the gene matches: 4. This CDR3 region has 11 residues. The CDR3: CAWDRGYEQYF. As DNA, the CDR3 is TGTGCCTGGGACAGAGGCTACGAGCAGTACTTC.

The chain joins TRBV9 to TRBJ2-3; D unclear. The CDR3 has 14 residues. Trimming stripped 0 bases from V and 2 bases from J, with 7 bases between. The germline gives CDR1 SGDLS, CDR2 YYNGEE. The CDR3, as DNA: TGTGCCAGCAGCGTAGTAGAAGACACAGATACGCAGTATTTT. Its protein is CASSVVEDTDTQYF. Supplemented by reference TRBV9 and TRBJ2-3, the full variable domain reads DSGVTQTPKHLITATGQRVTLRCSPRSGDLSVYWYQQSLDQGLQFLIQYYNGEERAKGNILERFSAQQFPDLHSELNLSSLELGDSALYFCASSVVEDTDTQYFGPGTRLTVL.

The gene calls are TRBV3-1 (or the pseudogene TRBV3-2) and TRBJ2-7; 7 bases match TRBD2. This CDR3 contains 15 residues. J lost 5 bases, V lost 3 bases, and 10 bases had no gene match. Germline V gene data show CDR1 as LGHDT and CDR2 as YNNKEL (reference sequence). In DNA form, the CDR3 reads TGTGCCAGCAGCCAGAGGGGAGGGGCGACCGACGAGCAGTACTTC. It specifies CASSQRGGATDEQYF.

The chain combines TRBV24-1 with TRBJ2-7; D possibly corresponds to TRBD2 (6 bases). The germline V and J ends were trimmed by 6 bases and 9 bases, with 20 bases remaining between them. This CDR3 comprises 14 residues. CDR1 KGHDR and CDR2 SFDVKD come from the germline V gene. The CDR3 DNA is TGTGCCACCAGTCGTAGTAGCGGCCTTAACGGGCAGTACTTC. Amino acids: CATSRSSGLNGQYF.

In its sample, this clone was seen once. The chain combines TRBV20-1 with TRBJ2-3, with TRBD2 matching 7 bases. Trimming removed 3 bases from V and 2 bases from J; junction bases left unmatched: 14. This CDR3 is built from 17 residues. Germline assignment: CDR1 DFQATT and CDR2 SNEGSKA (reference sequence). The CDR3 nucleotides are TGCAGTGCTAGTTTGCCCCCCGGGCGGGAGTTCACAGATACGCAGTATTTT. Protein product: CSASLPPGREFTDTQYF.

This chain uses TRBV6-5 with TRBJ2-5; 12 nucleotides line up with TRBD2. The CDR3 runs to 15 residues. Germline assignment: CDR1 MNHEY and CDR2 SVGAGI. The J segment lost 1 base and the V segment lost 7 bases, leaving 4 bases of the junction unmatched. The CDR3: CASTLLAGGQETQYF. The CDR3, as DNA: TGTGCCAGCACCCTACTAGCGGGAGGCCAAGAGACCCAGTACTTC.

In nucleotides, the CDR3 is TGCGCCAGCAGCCAAGAGCCAGCGGGGGGGAACACCGGGGAGCTGTTTTTT. As protein: CASSQEPAGGNTGELFF. V is TRBV4-1 and J is TRBJ2-2; TRBD2 matches 9 bases. The length of the CDR3 is 17 residues. V dropped 0 bases and J dropped 1; count of bases not matched to a gene: 3. The germline V gene has CDR1 MGHRA and CDR2 YSYEKL.

This clone was found once. The rearrangement joins TRBV7-2 to TRBJ1-2, with 9 bases identical to TRBD1. The germline gives CDR1 SGHTA, CDR2 FQGNSA. The CDR3 totals 15 residues. J gave up 4 bases and V 3 bases, and 6 bases lay outside the gene matches. The CDR3 protein is CASSLGDRAGYGYTF. CDR3 DNA: TGTGCCAGCAGCTTGGGGGACAGGGCGGGCTATGGCTACACCTTC. Full variable domain (outside the CDR3, taken from reference TRBV7-2 and TRBJ1-2): GAGVSQSPSNKVTEKGKDVELRCDPISGHTALYWYRQSLGQGLEFLIYFQGNSAPDKSGLPSDRFSAERTGGSVSTLTIQRTQQEDSAVYLCASSLGDRAGYGYTFGSGTRLTVV.

This clone was observed a single time. The gene calls are TRBV4-2 and TRBJ1-3; D is unresolved. Germline V gives CDR1 LGHNA, CDR2 YNFKEQ. Trimming cost V 0 bases and J 2 bases, with 8 bases left between them. This CDR3 is built from 15 residues. The CDR3, as DNA: TGTGCCAGCAGCCAAGATCAGTTGGCTGGAAACACCATATATTTT. Amino acids: CASSQDQLAGNTIYF.

The CDR3 loop is CASSQKGQGPANEKLFF. The DNA for the CDR3 is TGTGCCAGCAGCCAAAAGGGACAGGGGCCCGCTAATGAAAAACTGTTTTTT. The gene calls are TRBV3-1 (or the pseudogene TRBV3-2) and TRBJ1-4; TRBD1 matches at 10 bases. This CDR3 spans 17 amino acids. Germline-derived CDR1 and CDR2 are LGHDT and YNNKEL (reference sequence). Trimming at V came to 2 bases and at J to 3 bases, leaving 6 bases not matched to a gene.

This clone was found a few times. The gene calls are TRBV28 and TRBJ1-5; TRBD1 is a possible D gene (6 bases). Germline lookup yields CDR1 MDHEN and CDR2 SYDVKM. This CDR3 comprises 16 residues. Trimming pared 5 bases from V and 2 bases from J, leaving 16 bases between. The DNA of the CDR3 is TGTGCCAGCAGTGAATCAACAGGGTCGGGCAATCAGCCCCAGCATTTT. Translation gives CASSESTGSGNQPQHF.

Only one count was recorded for this clone. This chain uses TRBV18 with TRBJ1-2; 7 bases are shared with TRBD1. The junction had 2 bases not matched to a gene; V was cut back by 0 bases and J by 10 bases. The CDR3 length is 12 residues. Germline V gives CDR1 KGHSH, CDR2 LQKENI. The CDR3 loop is CASSPPGQTYTF. As DNA, the CDR3 is TGTGCCAGCTCACCACCGGGACAGACCTACACCTTC.

The rearrangement uses TRBV28 and TRBJ2-7, with D maybe TRBD2 (5 bases). Germline-derived CDR1 and CDR2 are MDHEN and SYDVKM. V gave up 5 bases and J gave up 6 bases, with 11 bases separating them. The CDR3 runs to 12 residues. The CDR3 sequence is CASSRRFREQYF. For the CDR3, the DNA is TGTGCCAGCAGTCGGAGGTTCCGCGAGCAGTACTTC.

This chain's CDR3 is CASSLRLAANTGELFF. In DNA form, the CDR3 reads TGCGCCAGCAGCCTAAGACTAGCGGCGAACACCGGGGAGCTGTTTTTT. The chain links TRBV5-1 to TRBJ2-2; TRBD2 matches 9 bases. CDR1 is SGHRS, CDR2 YFSETQ, per germline. The CDR3 runs to 16 residues. The junction had 4 bases not matched to a gene; V was cut back by 4 bases and J by 0 bases.

The rearrangement joins TRBV24-1 to TRBJ1-5; possible D gene TRBD1, 6 bases. The CDR3 totals 12 residues. V lost 6 bases and J lost 6, with 8 bases in between. Germline CDR1 KGHDR, CDR2 SFDVKD. CDR3 nucleotides: TGTGCCACCAGTCGAGGGGGTCAGCCCCAGCATTTT. As protein: CATSRGGQPQHF.

The chain uses TRBV29-1 and TRBJ1-1; D is unclear. The CDR3 runs to 13 residues. Germline CDR1 SQVTM, CDR2 ANQGSEA. Trimming removed 6 bases at V and 6 bases at J, with 17 bases between. The CDR3 sequence is CSVKKEILPEAFF. CDR3 DNA sequence: TGCAGCGTCAAAAAGGAGATCCTACCTGAAGCTTTCTTT.

The chain combines TRBV5-1 with TRBJ2-2, with a tentative D call TRBD2 (5 bases). The CDR3 is made up of 15 amino acids. Trimming pared 0 bases from V and 1 base from J, leaving 7 bases between. Germline values: CDR1 SGHRS, CDR2 YFSETQ. DNA for the CDR3: TGCGCCAGCAGCTTGGTTAGCGTGAACACCGGGGAGCTGTTTTTT. This sequence encodes CASSLVSVNTGELFF.

V gene TRBV6-5 combines with J gene TRBJ1-3; D unclear. Germline V gives CDR1 MNHEY, CDR2 SVGAGI. Trimming removed 6 bases from V and 0 bases from J, with 9 bases in between. There are 14 residues in the CDR3. The CDR3, as DNA: TGTGCCAGCAGAGACACCGCCTCTGGAAACACCATATATTTT. As protein: CASRDTASGNTIYF.

The chain carries TRBV30 and TRBJ1-1; tentatively, D is TRBD1 (6 bases). Germline V gene lookup returns CDR1 GTSNPN and CDR2 SVGIG (reference sequence). V was clipped by 2 bases and J by 4 bases, with 14 bases between them. CDR3 length: 14 amino acids. This CDR3 is CAWSLPGAGTEAFF. CDR3 nucleotides: TGTGCCTGGAGTTTGCCGGGGGCTGGCACTGAAGCTTTCTTT.

The V gene is TRBV28, the J gene TRBJ2-7; 9 bases map to TRBD2. Trimming took 5 bases from V and 3 from J; bases not matched to a gene: 8. CDR1 is MDHEN and CDR2 is SYDVKM in the germline V gene. The CDR3 loop spans 15 amino acids. The CDR3 protein is CASSLAGRGHYEQYF. The CDR3 bases are TGTGCCAGCAGTCTAGCGGGGAGGGGTCACTACGAGCAGTACTTC.

V is TRBV20-1 and J is TRBJ1-1; unclear D gene. The CDR3 spans 13 residues. Trimming removed 3 bases at V and 1 base at J, with 9 bases between. Germline-derived CDR1 and CDR2 are DFQATT and SNEGSKA (reference sequence). The CDR3 loop reads CSASSIGNTEAFF. The CDR3 DNA reads as TGCAGTGCTAGTAGTATAGGGAACACTGAAGCTTTCTTT.

The chain employs TRBV28 and TRBJ2-1; a weak D match, TRBD2 (5 bases). Germline CDR1 MDHEN, CDR2 SYDVKM. CDR3 length: 15 residues. The V end lost 4 bases, the J end lost 8 bases, and 18 bases lay between the germline ends. The chain's CDR3 is CASSSPAQRSDEQFF. The CDR3, as DNA: TGTGCCAGCAGTTCGCCGGCTCAGCGGTCAGATGAGCAGTTCTTC.

The chain is built from TRBV7-9 and TRBJ2-1, with 7 bases fitting TRBD2. The J segment lost 3 bases and the V segment lost 1 base, leaving 9 bases of the junction unmatched. CDR3 length: 17 residues. Germline CDR1 and CDR2: SEHNR and FQNEAQ (reference sequence). CDR3: CASSLGHPSGVYNEQFF. In DNA, the CDR3 is TGTGCCAGCAGCTTAGGGCATCCTAGCGGAGTCTACAATGAGCAGTTCTTC.